This section outlines one TCR beta chain sequence together with its context. Antigen: not known. CDR3 length: 16 amino acids. The germline V gene encodes CDR1 MGHDK and CDR2 SYGVNS. The ends were cut back, 3 bases at V and 1 base at J, with 12 bases in the middle. This entry belongs to a study of cytomegalovirus exposure and HLA in healthy donors. The PCR employed 60 Vbeta primers together with 13 Jbeta primers. The table came from immunoSEQ multiplex PCR; TCRdb's copy has only in-frame clones and leaves some out. In total, the table holds 110,000 to 150,000 clones. Study findings and constraints: Most TCR beta V segments were productive about 87% or about 30% of the time in an earlier analysis. For cytomegalovirus status, the classifier reportedly gave diagnoses with high specificity and sensitivity. TCR beta sequences reportedly predicted most subjects' HLA-A and HLA-B alleles accurately. The study labeled about 160 TCR beta chains cytomegalovirus-associated.

The genes are TRBV25-1 and TRBJ2-2; TRBD1 is a possible D gene (7 bases). Sequencing was carried out using PBMCs. This TCR was sampled from a male donor in good health and CMV-seronegative. DNA of the CDR3: TGTGCCAGCAGTGAGGGTCAGGGGGGGAACACCGGGGAGCTGTTTTTT. Translated, it gives CASSEGQGGNTGELFF.